The 30 T cell receptor beta chains below all came from one sample that was sequenced in a study of T cell changes during pregnancy in multiple sclerosis. Only in-frame clones appear in the TCRdb table, and some are missing; sequencing was by immunoSEQ multiplex PCR. The sample has tens of thousands of clones, approximately 87% seen once. Specimen: peripheral blood, collected after pregnancy. The receptors come from a female donor in good health, enrolled as a control in a pregnancy study.

The chain links TRBV6-4 to TRBJ2-2; D perhaps matches TRBD2 (5 bases). Germline CDR1 reads MRHNA; CDR2 reads SNTAGT. Trimming pared 4 bases from V and 7 bases from J, leaving 10 bases between. The CDR3 has 13 amino acids. CDR3 sequence reads: CASSVRDNGELFF. CDR3 DNA sequence: TGTGCCAGCAGTGTCCGGGATAACGGGGAGCTGTTTTTT.

Here the CDR3 DNA reads TGCAGCGCCGGACAGGCGATCTCCTACGAGCAGTACTTC. This sequence encodes CSAGQAISYEQYF. The chain links TRBV29-1 to TRBJ2-7; 7 positions agree with TRBD1. V lost 7 bases to trimming and J lost 0 bases; unmatched junction nucleotides: 6. The CDR3 is 13 amino acids. The germline gives CDR1 SQVTM, CDR2 ANQGSEA.

The chain is built from TRBV27 and TRBJ2-3, with D possibly TRBD2 on 5 matching bases. This CDR3 region has 13 residues. Trimming took 7 bases from V and 6 from J, leaving 14 bases between them. Per germline, CDR1 MNHEY and CDR2 SMNVEV (reference sequence). The DNA of the CDR3 is TGTGCCAGCACGTCCGGACGGAGGGATACGCAGTATTTT. Translation: CASTSGRRDTQYF.

This rearrangement joins TRBV7-9 to TRBJ1-5; the match to TRBD1 covers 8 bases. V shed 5 bases and J 2 bases; nucleotides not matched to a gene: 5. Germline V gene sequence: CDR1 SEHNR, CDR2 FQNEAQ (reference sequence). The CDR3 is made up of 15 amino acids. CDR3 sequence reads: CASSPTGVGNQPQHF. In DNA, the CDR3 is TGTGCCAGCAGCCCGACAGGGGTTGGCAATCAGCCCCAGCATTTT.

This clone was recorded only once. V is TRBV18 and J is TRBJ1-2; D gene unclear. V lost 3 bases to trimming and J lost 0 bases, with 11 bases between them. CDR1 and CDR2 from the germline V gene are KGHSH and LQKENI. CDR3 size: 15 residues. The CDR3 loop is CASSPGQQANYGYTF. The CDR3 coding sequence is TGTGCCAGCTCACCGGGCCAGCAGGCTAACTATGGCTACACCTTC.

CDR3 bases: TGTGCCAGTAGTATTGCGGGGACAGGGGGATACGAGCAGTACTTC. It encodes CASSIAGTGGYEQYF. This chain connects TRBV19 to TRBJ2-7; 11 positions match TRBD1. Losses at the gene ends were 3 bases for V and 4 bases for J; bases not matched to a gene: 5. Germline CDR1 LNHDA, CDR2 SQIVND (reference sequence). This CDR3 is built from 15 residues.

This chain connects TRBV7-8 to TRBJ2-5; 8 bases align to TRBD2. CDR3 size: 13 residues. Per germline, CDR1 SGHVS and CDR2 FQNEAQ. Trimming at V came to 5 bases and at J to 7 bases, leaving 6 bases not matched to a gene. CDR3 nucleotides: TGTGCCAGCAGCCCCGGGAGGGACGGGACCCAGTACTTC. It translates to CASSPGRDGTQYF.

The rearrangement uses TRBV6-4 and TRBJ2-3; a weak D match, TRBD1 (5 bases). This CDR3 spans 14 amino acids. V shed 2 bases and J shed 4 bases, with 10 bases lying between them. Germline V CDR1 and CDR2: MRHNA, SNTAGT. CDR3 in DNA: TGTGCCAGCAGTGACAGGGGATCCCCAGATACGCAGTATTTT. Protein sequence: CASSDRGSPDTQYF.

This clone appeared once. The gene calls are TRBV27 and TRBJ2-1; 8 bases align to TRBD1. The junction had 9 bases not matched to a gene; V was cut back by 5 bases and J by 6 bases. Germline values: CDR1 MNHEY, CDR2 SMNVEV (reference sequence). CDR3 length equals 15 residues. The CDR3 spells CASSPDRGSVNEQFF. The CDR3 nucleotides read TGTGCCAGCAGTCCAGACAGGGGATCCGTCAATGAGCAGTTCTTC.

The CDR3 nucleotides read TGCGCCAGCAGCTTAGCGGGAGGCATAACCTACAATGAGCAGTTCTTC. It is translated as CASSLAGGITYNEQFF. V and J are TRBV5-1 and TRBJ2-1; 9 bases agree with TRBD2. V lost 2 bases, J lost 2 bases, and 5 bases stayed unmatched. Germline V gives CDR1 SGHRS, CDR2 YFSETQ. This CDR3 comprises 16 residues.

The CDR3 DNA is TGCGCCAGCAGCTTGGATCAGGGAAAGGATGGCTACACCTTC. Its translation is CASSLDQGKDGYTF. The rearrangement joins TRBV5-1 to TRBJ1-2; tentative D call: TRBD1 (5 bases). Germline V lookup: CDR1 SGHRS, CDR2 YFSETQ. The CDR3 consists of 14 residues. Deletions cut 0 bases from V and 6 bases from J, with 12 bases between.

The chain recombines TRBV11-3 with TRBJ1-1, with unresolved D. CDR3 length: 15 amino acids. V was pared by 1 base and J by 4 bases, with 13 bases between. Germline-derived CDR1 and CDR2 are SGHNT and YENEEA. The CDR3 sequence is CASSLGLLRSTEAFF. CDR3 bases: TGTGCCAGCAGCTTAGGGTTGCTGAGAAGCACTGAAGCTTTCTTT.

The chain links TRBV10-3 to TRBJ2-3; D remains ambiguous. The CDR3 runs 16 residues. CDR1 ENHRY and CDR2 SYGVKD come from the germline V gene. Deletions cut 0 bases from V and 1 base from J, with 11 bases between. This CDR3 reads CAISESFATGTDTQYF. In nucleotides, the CDR3 is TGTGCCATCAGTGAGTCGTTCGCAACGGGCACAGATACGCAGTATTTT.

The chain combines TRBV4-3 with TRBJ2-7, with TRBD2 identical over 11 bases. CDR1 LGHNA and CDR2 YSLEER come from the germline V gene. The CDR3 is 15 amino acids. V lost 5 bases, J lost 2 bases, and 5 bases stayed unmatched. CDR3 amino acids: CASSVGLAGAYEQYF. Here the CDR3 DNA reads TGCGCCAGCAGCGTAGGACTAGCGGGCGCCTACGAGCAGTACTTC.

On this clone: This specimen includes other DNA sequences encoding the same CDR3. The V and J genes are TRBV18 and TRBJ1-2; TRBD1 aligns across 11 bases. Germline V gene data show CDR1 as KGHSH and CDR2 as LQKENI. The V gene end was trimmed by 3 bases and the J gene end by 2 bases; junction bases not matched to a gene: 2. This CDR3 contains 15 residues. CDR3 sequence reads: CASSPGQGANYGYTF. The CDR3 nucleotides are TGTGCCAGCTCACCTGGACAGGGGGCAAACTATGGCTACACCTTC.

The J gene is TRBJ2-4, the V gene TRBV10-1; D perhaps matches TRBD2 (5 bases). V was cut by 2 bases and J by 0 bases, with 11 bases left in between. The germline V gene has CDR1 WNHNN and CDR2 SYGVQD (reference sequence). CDR3 size: 16 residues. The CDR3 loop is CASSEVREKAKNIQYF. CDR3 DNA: TGCGCCAGCAGTGAGGTGAGGGAAAAAGCCAAAAACATTCAGTACTTC.

This sequence joins TRBV15 and TRBJ2-5; TRBD1 matches at 9 bases. The CDR3 has 17 residues. Germline V gene lookup returns CDR1 LNHNV and CDR2 YYDKDF (reference sequence). The J segment lost 1 base and the V segment lost 0 bases, leaving 6 bases of the junction unmatched. The CDR3 DNA reads as TGTGCCACCAGCAGAGATGACACAGGGGGCCGCCAAGAGACCCAGTACTTC. Amino acids: CATSRDDTGGRQETQYF. Combining the CDR3 with reference TRBV15 and TRBJ2-5 gives the whole variable domain DAMVIQNPRYQVTQFGKPVTLSCSQTLNHNVMYWYQQKSSQAPKLLFHYYDKDFNNEADTPDNFQSRRPNTSFCFLDIRSPGLGDTAMYLCATSRDDTGGRQETQYFGPGTRLLVL.

V and J are TRBV5-8 and TRBJ1-6; D is perhaps TRBD1 (5 bases). The germline V gene has CDR1 SGHTS and CDR2 YDEGEE. This CDR3 is 14 amino acids long. V lost 0 bases and J lost 9, with 10 bases in between. CDR3 sequence (DNA): TGTGCCAGCAGCTTGGACAGCGGGGCTTCACCCCTCCACTTT. It is translated as CASSLDSGASPLHF.

This clone came up once. The rearrangement uses TRBV18 and TRBJ1-1; TRBD1 aligns across 9 bases. Germline V gene data show CDR1 as KGHSH and CDR2 as LQKENI. V was pared by 0 bases and J by 1 base, with 0 bases of the junction left unmatched. The CDR3 loop spans 15 amino acids. CDR3 sequence reads: CASSPPTGGNTEAFF. The CDR3 DNA sequence: TGTGCCAGCTCACCACCGACAGGGGGGAACACTGAAGCTTTCTTT.

V usage is TRBV14 and J usage is TRBJ2-7; a possible D gene is TRBD2 (5 bases). V was trimmed by 1 base and J by 2 bases, leaving 6 bases between them. The CDR3 is 13 residues long. CDR1 is SGHDN and CDR2 is FVKESK in the germline V gene. CDR3 loop: CASSQGGTYEQYF. The CDR3 DNA is TGTGCCAGCAGCCAAGGAGGGACCTACGAGCAGTACTTC. The full variable domain, its missing parts supplied by reference TRBV14 and TRBJ2-7, is EAGVTQFPSHSVIEKGQTVTLRCDPISGHDNLYWYRRVMGKEIKFLLHFVKESKQDESGMPNNRFLAERTGGTYSTLKVQPAELEDSGVYFCASSQGGTYEQYFGPGTRLTVT.

This chain joins TRBV11-3 and TRBJ2-3, with 13 positions matching TRBD2. The J segment lost 7 bases and the V segment lost 0 bases, leaving 7 bases of the junction unmatched. The CDR3 is made up of 17 amino acids. Germline V gene sequence: CDR1 SGHNT, CDR2 YENEEA. The CDR3 DNA follows: TGTGCCAGCAGCTTAGACGGACTAGCGGGGGTCCGGCATACGCAGTATTTT. Its translation is CASSLDGLAGVRHTQYF.

The CDR3 DNA sequence: TGTGCCAGCAGCGGGGGAGTGCGGCATGAGCAGTTCTTC. Translated, it gives CASSGGVRHEQFF. V and J are TRBV6-5 and TRBJ2-1, with D possibly TRBD2 on 6 matching bases. V lost 6 bases to trimming and J lost 8 bases, with 14 bases between them. Germline loops: CDR1 MNHEY, CDR2 SVGAGI. CDR3 length equals 13 residues.

The CDR3 DNA is TGTGCCTGGAGTGGGAGCGGCGCTTTCACCGGGGAGCTGTTTTTT. Translated: CAWSGSGAFTGELFF. This chain connects TRBV30 to TRBJ2-2; D possibly corresponds to TRBD2 (5 bases). CDR1 and CDR2 (germline): GTSNPN, SVGIG (reference sequence). The CDR3 consists of 15 residues. Deletions cut 1 base from V and 4 bases from J, with 13 bases between.

The gene calls are TRBV5-5 and TRBJ2-2; possible D gene TRBD2, 5 bases. Germline loops: CDR1 SGHKS, CDR2 YYEKEE (reference sequence). Trimming stripped 3 bases from V and 7 bases from J, with 19 bases between. The length of the CDR3 is 16 residues. CDR3 DNA sequence: TGTGCCAGCAGCTCCGTTCTTGGCCAGGCGGGCGGGGAGCTGTTTTTT. It translates to CASSSVLGQAGGELFF.

This clone was seen just once. The rearrangement links TRBV5-7 to TRBJ2-3, with 8 positions matching TRBD2. TRBV5-7 is an open reading frame whose function is uncertain. CDR3 length: 16 amino acids. V dropped 7 bases and J dropped 0; count of bases not matched to a gene: 10. The DNA for the CDR3 is TGTGCCAGCCCTTGCGGGGGGTTCGGTAGCACAGATACGCAGTATTTT. It specifies CASPCGGFGSTDTQYF.

V gene TRBV19 combines with J gene TRBJ1-5; a possible D gene is TRBD1 (6 bases). Trimming cost V 6 bases and J 0 bases, with 21 bases left between them. The CDR3 contains 18 residues. Germline CDR1 and CDR2: LNHDA and SQIVND (reference sequence). The CDR3 loop is CASSRTLQGYNSNQPQHF. The CDR3 DNA reads TGTGCCAGTAGCCGTACTTTACAGGGCTATAATAGCAATCAGCCCCAGCATTTT.

This chain links TRBV19 with TRBJ2-1; 10 bases are a match to TRBD2. The CDR3 consists of 13 residues. V lost 7 bases, J lost 16 bases, and 13 bases stayed unmatched. Per the germline V gene, CDR1 is LNHDA and CDR2 is SQIVND (reference sequence). The CDR3 DNA reads TGTGCCAGTACCACCCGCGGAAGCGGGAGGGAATTCTTC. This codes for CASTTRGSGREFF.

This clone has a count of ten or more. The rearrangement uses TRBV4-1 and TRBJ1-1; 12 nucleotides agree with TRBD1. CDR3 length: 20 residues. Germline loops: CDR1 MGHRA, CDR2 YSYEKL. V gave up 4 bases and J gave up 2 bases; unmatched junction bases: 17. CDR3 sequence reads: CASSPRAGTGGAFFNTEAFF. The CDR3 coding sequence is TGCGCCAGCAGCCCGAGAGCCGGGACAGGGGGCGCATTTTTTAACACTGAAGCTTTCTTT.

The chain is built from TRBV6-1 and TRBJ2-5; 7 positions agree with TRBD1. V dropped 7 bases and J dropped 5; count of bases not matched to a gene: 4. Germline-derived CDR1 and CDR2 are MNHNS and SASEGT. The CDR3 is 12 residues long. CDR3 bases: TGTGCCAGCACCAGGGGGTATGAGACCCAGTACTTC. Its translation is CASTRGYETQYF.

This chain joins TRBV5-1 and TRBJ2-7, with 7 bases lining up with TRBD1. Germline CDR1 reads SGHRS; CDR2 reads YFSETQ. The CDR3 totals 14 residues. Unmatched junction bases numbered 8, after V lost 4 bases and J lost 4 bases. The CDR3 region is CASSQPGTEYEQYF. The CDR3 coding sequence is TGCGCCAGCAGCCAGCCCGGGACAGAGTACGAGCAGTACTTC.